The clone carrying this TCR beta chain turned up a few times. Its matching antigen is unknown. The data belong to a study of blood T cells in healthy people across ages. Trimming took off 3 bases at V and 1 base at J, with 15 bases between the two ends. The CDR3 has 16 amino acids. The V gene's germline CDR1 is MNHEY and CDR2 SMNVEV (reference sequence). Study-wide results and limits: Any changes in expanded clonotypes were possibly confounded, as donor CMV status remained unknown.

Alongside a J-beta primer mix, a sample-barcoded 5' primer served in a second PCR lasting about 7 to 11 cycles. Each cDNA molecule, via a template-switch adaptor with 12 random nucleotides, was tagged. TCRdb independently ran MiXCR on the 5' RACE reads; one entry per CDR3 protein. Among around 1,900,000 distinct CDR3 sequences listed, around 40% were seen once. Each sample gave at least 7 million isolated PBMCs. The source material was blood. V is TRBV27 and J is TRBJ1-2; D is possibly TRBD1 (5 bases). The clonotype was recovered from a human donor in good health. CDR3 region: CASSLALGQNNYGYTF. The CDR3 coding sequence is TGTGCCAGCAGTTTGGCTCTGGGGCAGAATAACTATGGCTACACCTTC.